A selection of T cell receptor beta chains follows, all from one sample in a study of blood T cell repertoires in COVID-19. Produced via immunoSEQ multiplex PCR; TCRdb's table is partial and in-frame only. The table shows around 65,000 clones, with 82% occurring only once. Sequencing was done on a sample of peripheral blood. Source of these receptors: a human donor in a cohort sampled during active COVID-19. CDR3s include the opening cysteine and the closing phenylalanine or tryptophan. The D gene is left open where the match is weak. Expanded clones are given a class, and other clones once, few, many or no size at all.

CASSRLPRCNEQFF	TGTGCCAGCAGCCGACTACCCCGGTGCAATGAGCAGTTCTTC	TRBV7-4	NA	TRBJ2-1	once
CASSFQTEAFF	TGTGCCAGCAGCTTTCAGACTGAAGCTTTCTTT	TRBV11-1	NA	TRBJ1-1	few
CAIKQNMNTEAFF	TGTGCCATCAAACAAAACATGAACACTGAAGCTTTCTTT	TRBV6-5	NA	TRBJ1-1	NA
CASSEGQGLPPLHF	TGTGCCAGCAGTGAAGGTCAGGGATTGCCACCCCTCCACTTT	TRBV6-1	NA	TRBJ1-6	few
CASSLTADFQETQYF	TGCGCCAGCAGCCTAACAGCAGATTTCCAAGAGACCCAGTACTTC	TRBV4-1	NA	TRBJ2-5	NA
CASSSGAGGTDTQYF	TGCGCCAGCTCCTCGGGAGCGGGGGGTACAGATACGCAGTATTTT	TRBV5-1	TRBD2	TRBJ2-3	NA
CASSLYGGLGMVTDTQYF	TGTGCCAGCAGCTTGTATGGGGGACTAGGGATGGTCACAGATACGCAGTATTTT	TRBV5-5	TRBD2	TRBJ2-3	NA
CSVETGVNSPLHF	TGCAGCGTTGAGACAGGGGTTAATTCACCCCTCCACTTT	TRBV29-1	TRBD1	TRBJ1-6	NA
CATSRDPTGSGNTIYF	TGTGCCACCAGCAGAGATCCGACGGGGTCTGGAAACACCATATATTTT	TRBV15	NA	TRBJ1-3	NA
CASSPRAGNNEQFF	TGTGCCAGCAGTCCTCGAGCGGGGAACAATGAGCAGTTCTTC	TRBV7-9	TRBD2	TRBJ2-1	NA
CASRASGMNTEAFF	TGTGCCAGCAGAGCCTCAGGGATGAACACTGAAGCTTTCTTT	TRBV6-4	NA	TRBJ1-1	NA
CASSARAVLSYEQYF	TGTGCCAGCAGCGCGCGGGCAGTTTTATCCTACGAGCAGTACTTC	TRBV2	NA	TRBJ2-7	NA
CASSQEQGLSTEAFF	TGCGCCAGCAGCCAAGAACAGGGGCTGAGCACTGAAGCTTTCTTT	TRBV4-1	TRBD1	TRBJ1-1	few
CASSPPGGLSYEQYF	TGTGCCAGCAGCCCCCCAGGGGGGCTCTCCTACGAGCAGTACTTC	TRBV7-8	NA	TRBJ2-7	NA
CASSTGLGYNEQFF	TGTGCCAGCAGTACCGGACTAGGCTACAATGAGCAGTTCTTC	TRBV6-5	TRBD2	TRBJ2-1	NA
CASSLAGIRDNANTGELFF	TGTGCCAGCAGCTTAGCAGGGATTAGGGACAACGCGAACACCGGGGAGCTGTTTTTT	TRBV7-2	NA	TRBJ2-2	once